This T cell receptor (beta chain) was profiled in a study of cytotoxic CD8 clonotypes in ibrutinib-treated CLL. Notes on the study in general: Under therapy, public clonotypes either contracted or stayed stable, and they were uncommon.

The intended depth for sequencing was 1 in 200,000 to 1 in 1 million T cells. Clones were read by immunoSEQ multiplex PCR, and TCRdb kept only the in-frame ones, dropping some. The data hold about 140,000 clones, with approximately 80% observed a single time. The sample holds many counts of this clone. No antigen is known for it. This sequence originates from a human donor with chronic lymphocytic leukemia. Sequenced material: PBMCs, taken after 36 months of ibrutinib treatment.

CDR3 sequence reads: CASRPLQGNTEAFF. CDR3 DNA sequence: TGTGCCAGCAGACCCTTACAGGGGAACACTGAAGCTTTCTTT. The genes are TRBV27 and TRBJ1-1, with D perhaps TRBD1 (6 bases). V was clipped by 6 bases and J by 1 base, with 12 bases between them. The CDR3 runs 14 residues. Germline V gene data show CDR1 as MNHEY and CDR2 as SMNVEV (reference sequence).